Here is one TCR beta chain with its context. The repertoire was sequenced with immunoSEQ multiplex PCR; TCRdb's copy has only in-frame clones and lacks some. The sample shows about 110,000 clones, about 85% of them seen only once. The V gene's germline CDR1 is SEHNR and CDR2 FQNEAQ (reference sequence). The V gene end was trimmed by 5 bases and the J gene end by 2 bases; junction bases not matched to a gene: 3. CDR3 length: 15 residues. This record comes from a study of cytomegalovirus exposure and HLA in healthy donors. The chain couples TRBV7-9 to TRBJ2-7; 13 bases are a match to TRBD2. Material: PBMCs. This clonotype originated in a woman between 18 and 29 years old in good health and CMV-seronegative. In nucleotides, the CDR3 is TGTGCCAGCAGCCTCACTAGCGGGGGGGCCTACGAGCAGTACTTC. Its protein product is CASSLTSGGAYEQYF.